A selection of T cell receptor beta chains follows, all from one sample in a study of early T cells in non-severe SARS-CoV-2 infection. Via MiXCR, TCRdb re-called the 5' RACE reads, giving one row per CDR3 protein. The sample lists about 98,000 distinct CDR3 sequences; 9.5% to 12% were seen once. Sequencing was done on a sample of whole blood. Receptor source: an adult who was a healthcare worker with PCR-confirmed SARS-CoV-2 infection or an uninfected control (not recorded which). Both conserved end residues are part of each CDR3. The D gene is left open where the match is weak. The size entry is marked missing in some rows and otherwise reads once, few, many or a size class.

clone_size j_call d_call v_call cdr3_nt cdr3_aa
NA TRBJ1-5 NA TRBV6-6 TGTGCCAGCAGTTACAATCGGGGAAAACAGCCCCAGCATTTT CASSYNRGKQPQHF
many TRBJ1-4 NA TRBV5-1 TGCGCCAGCAGCTCCCTGTCCGGCGCTAATGAAAAACTGTTTTTT CASSSLSGANEKLFF
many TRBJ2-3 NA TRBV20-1 TGCAGTGCCAGAGGGGGGGCGGGAGTTATCAAAGATACGCAGTATTTT CSARGGAGVIKDTQYF
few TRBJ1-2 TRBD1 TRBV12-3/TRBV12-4 TGTGCCAGCAGTTTATACCCCCCGTCCGACAGGGACTATGGCTACACCTTC CASSLYPPSDRDYGYTF
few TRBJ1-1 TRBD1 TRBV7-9 TGTGCCAGCAGCTTAGGGACAGGGAGATTGAACACTGAAGCTTTCTTT CASSLGTGRLNTEAFF
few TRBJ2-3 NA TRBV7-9 TGTGCCAGCAGCTTAGCTCGGGCTTCCACAGATACGCAGTATTTT CASSLARASTDTQYF
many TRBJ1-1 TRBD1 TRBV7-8 TGTGCCAGCAGCCAGTACAGGGGATATAACACTGAAGCTTTCTTT CASSQYRGYNTEAFF
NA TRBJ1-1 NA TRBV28 TGTGCCAGCAGGATCCAGGGGCAGAACACTGAAGCTTTCTTT CASRIQGQNTEAFF
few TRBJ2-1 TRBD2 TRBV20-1 TGCAGTGCTAGAGATCCGCCGCTAGCGGGGCCCAATGAGCAGTTCTTC CSARDPPLAGPNEQFF
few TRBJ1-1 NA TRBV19 TGTGCCAGTAGCCCTCTGAACGGGCACACTGAAGCTTTCTTT CASSPLNGHTEAFF
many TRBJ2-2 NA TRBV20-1 TGCAGTGCCCCCCGATCGATGAGCACCGGGGAGCTGTTTTTT CSAPRSMSTGELFF
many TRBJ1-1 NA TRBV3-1 TGTGCCAGCAAACTCAGTGAGAACACTGAAGCTTTCTTT CASKLSENTEAFF
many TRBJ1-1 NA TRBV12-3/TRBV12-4 TGTGCCAGCAGTTTAAATCCAAGAGGGTCTATGAACACTGAAGCTTTCTTT CASSLNPRGSMNTEAFF
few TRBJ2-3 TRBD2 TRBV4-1 TGCGCCAGCAGCCATACGTCTAGCGGAGGAGGGGCGTTCACAGATACGCAGTATTTT CASSHTSSGGGAFTDTQYF
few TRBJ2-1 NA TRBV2 TGTGCCAGCAGTCGACTGTATAGCTCCTACAATGAGCAGTTCTTC CASSRLYSSYNEQFF
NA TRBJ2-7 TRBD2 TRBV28 TGTGCCAGCAGCTCCCCCGGGAGGGCCCTCGACGAGCAGTACTTC CASSSPGRALDEQYF
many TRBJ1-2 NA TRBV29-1 TGCAGCGTTGAAGGTTCTCAGGGGCCCTATGGCTACACCTTC CSVEGSQGPYGYTF
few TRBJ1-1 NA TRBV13 TGTGCCAGCAGCTTTACCCTAACGGGGGCTGCTTTCTTT CASSFTLTGAAFF
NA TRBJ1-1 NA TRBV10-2 TGCGCCAGCATGGAGGGCGCTGAAGCTTTCTTT CASMEGAEAFF
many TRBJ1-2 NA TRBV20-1 TGCAGTGCTAGTATAATGGTTGTTGGGGCCTTAGCTAACTATGGCTACACCTTC CSASIMVVGALANYGYTF
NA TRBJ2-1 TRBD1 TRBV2 TGTGCCAGCAGGGTCCTTGGGACAGGGATCGATGAGCAGTTCTTC CASRVLGTGIDEQFF
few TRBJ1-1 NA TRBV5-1 TGCGCCAGCAGCTCAGGGACCGCGATGAACACTGAAGCTTTCTTT CASSSGTAMNTEAFF
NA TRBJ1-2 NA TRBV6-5 TGTGCCAGCAGCCGGGGTCCGGGGGTAGATGGCTACACCTTC CASSRGPGVDGYTF
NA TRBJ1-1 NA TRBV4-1 TGCGCCAGCAACCCGGTTATTAGAGCGAACACTGAAGCTTTCTTT CASNPVIRANTEAFF
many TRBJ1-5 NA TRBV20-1 TGCAGTGCTAGGCCTAGAGGTAATTTTCAGCCCCAGCATTTT CSARPRGNFQPQHF